In its sample, the clone carrying this T cell receptor beta chain is medium-sized. What it binds is unknown. CDR3 regions of TCR beta were amplified from RNA transcripts. RT-PCR in the first round used HTBI primers; a second-round multiplex PCR followed. TCRdb passed the multiplex PCR reads through MiXCR, listing each CDR3 protein once. In the table there are about 58,000 distinct CDR3 sequences, roughly 47% of which are singletons. This entry belongs to a study of Graves' ophthalmopathy and Graves' hyperthyroidism. Study-wide context: Untreated patients at initial diagnosis provided peripheral blood. Study conclusions and caveats: Most thyroid-expanded clonotypes exceeding 0.001 frequency were also found in blood.

For donors with ophthalmopathy, the disease showed moderate-to-severe activity, reached CAS ≥3 and NOSPECS ≥4, and had lasted under 3 months. It was from roughly 10 ml of fresh peripheral blood that the PBMCs came. Between the trimmed V and J ends, which lost 4 bases and 3 bases, there was a span of 6 bases. In germline, CDR1 is DFQATT, CDR2 SNEGSKA (reference sequence). This CDR3 spans 11 amino acids. The rearrangement uses TRBV20-1 and TRBJ2-5; possible D gene TRBD2, 5 bases. This receptor was obtained from an adult woman with Graves' ophthalmopathy. Sequencing was carried out using peripheral blood. The CDR3 is CSAMREETQYF. The CDR3 nucleotides are TGCAGTGCTATGCGGGAAGAGACCCAGTACTTC.